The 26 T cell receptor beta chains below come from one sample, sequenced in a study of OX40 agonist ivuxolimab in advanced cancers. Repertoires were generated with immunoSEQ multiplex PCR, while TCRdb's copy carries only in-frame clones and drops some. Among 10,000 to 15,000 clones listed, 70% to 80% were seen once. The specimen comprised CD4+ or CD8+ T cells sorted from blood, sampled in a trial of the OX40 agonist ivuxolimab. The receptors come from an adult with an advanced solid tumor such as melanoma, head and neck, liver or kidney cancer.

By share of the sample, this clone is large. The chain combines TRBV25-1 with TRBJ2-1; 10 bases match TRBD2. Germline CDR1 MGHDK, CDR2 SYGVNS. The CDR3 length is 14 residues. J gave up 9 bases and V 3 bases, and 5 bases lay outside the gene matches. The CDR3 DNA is TGTGCCAGCAGTGAGAGCGGGAGGGCCGTTGAGCAGTTCTTC. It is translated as CASSESGRAVEQFF. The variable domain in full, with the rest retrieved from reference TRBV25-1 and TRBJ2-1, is EADIYQTPRYLVIGTGKKITLECSQTMGHDKMYWYQQDPGMELHLIHYSYGVNSTEKGDLSSESTVSRIRTEHFPLTLESARPSHTSQYLCASSESGRAVEQFFGPGTRLTVL.

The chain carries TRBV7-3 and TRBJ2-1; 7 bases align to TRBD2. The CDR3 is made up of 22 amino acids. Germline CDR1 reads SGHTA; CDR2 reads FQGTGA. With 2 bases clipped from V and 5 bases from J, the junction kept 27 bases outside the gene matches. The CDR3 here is CASSLYPSPRASGSPKDNEQFF. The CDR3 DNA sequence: TGTGCCAGCAGCTTATATCCCTCCCCCCGGGCTAGCGGTTCCCCCAAGGACAATGAGCAGTTCTTC. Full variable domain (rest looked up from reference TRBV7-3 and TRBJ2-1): GAGVSQTPSNKVTEKGKYVELRCDPISGHTALYWYRQSLGQGPEFLIYFQGTGAADDSGLPNDRFFAVRPEGSVSTLKIQRTERGDSAVYLCASSLYPSPRASGSPKDNEQFFGPGTRLTVL.

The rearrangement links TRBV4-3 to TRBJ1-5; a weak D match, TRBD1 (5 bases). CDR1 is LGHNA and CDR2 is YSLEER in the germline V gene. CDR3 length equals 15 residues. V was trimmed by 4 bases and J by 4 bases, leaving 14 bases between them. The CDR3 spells CASSRNVGENQPQHF. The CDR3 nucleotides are TGCGCCAGCAGCCGCAATGTGGGGGAAAATCAGCCCCAGCATTTT.

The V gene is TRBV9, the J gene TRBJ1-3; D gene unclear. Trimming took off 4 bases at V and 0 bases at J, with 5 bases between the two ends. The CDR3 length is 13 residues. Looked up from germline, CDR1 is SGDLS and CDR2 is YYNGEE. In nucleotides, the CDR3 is TGTGCCAGCAGCCTCCACTCTGGAAACACCATATATTTT. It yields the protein CASSLHSGNTIYF. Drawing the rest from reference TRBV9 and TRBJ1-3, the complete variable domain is DSGVTQTPKHLITATGQRVTLRCSPRSGDLSVYWYQQSLDQGLQFLIQYYNGEERAKGNILERFSAQQFPDLHSELNLSSLELGDSALYFCASSLHSGNTIYFGEGSWLTVV.

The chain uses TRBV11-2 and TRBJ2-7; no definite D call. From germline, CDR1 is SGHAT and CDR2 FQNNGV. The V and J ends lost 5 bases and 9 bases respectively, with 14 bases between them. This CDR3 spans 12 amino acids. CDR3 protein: CASSPTAVWQYF. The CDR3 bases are TGTGCCAGCAGCCCCACGGCCGTGTGGCAGTACTTC.

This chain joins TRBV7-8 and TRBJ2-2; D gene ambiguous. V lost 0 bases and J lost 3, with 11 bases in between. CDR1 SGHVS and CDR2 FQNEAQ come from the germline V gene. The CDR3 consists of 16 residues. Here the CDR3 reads CASSLARSAYTGELFF. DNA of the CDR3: TGTGCCAGCAGCTTAGCGCGGAGCGCCTACACCGGGGAGCTGTTTTTT.

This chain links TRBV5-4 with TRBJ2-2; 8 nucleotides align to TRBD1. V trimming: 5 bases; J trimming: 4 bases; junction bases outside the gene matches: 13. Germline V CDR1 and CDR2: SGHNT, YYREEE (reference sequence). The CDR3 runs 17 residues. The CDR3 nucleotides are TGTGCCAGCAGGCATTGGGGGGCAGGGGGCGGCACCGGGGAGCTGTTTTTT. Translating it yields CASRHWGAGGGTGELFF. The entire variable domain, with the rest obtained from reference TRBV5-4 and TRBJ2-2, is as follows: ETGVTQSPTHLIKTRGQQVTLRCSSQSGHNTVSWYQQALGQGPQFIFQYYREEENGRGNFPPRFSGLQFPNYSSELNVNALELDDSALYLCASRHWGAGGGTGELFFGEGSRLTVL.

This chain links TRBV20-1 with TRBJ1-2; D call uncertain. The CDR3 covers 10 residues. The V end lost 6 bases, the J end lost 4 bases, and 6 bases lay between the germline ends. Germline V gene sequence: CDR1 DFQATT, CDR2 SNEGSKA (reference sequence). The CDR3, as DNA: TGCAGTGCCCCACGCTATGGCTACACCTTC. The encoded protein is CSAPRYGYTF.

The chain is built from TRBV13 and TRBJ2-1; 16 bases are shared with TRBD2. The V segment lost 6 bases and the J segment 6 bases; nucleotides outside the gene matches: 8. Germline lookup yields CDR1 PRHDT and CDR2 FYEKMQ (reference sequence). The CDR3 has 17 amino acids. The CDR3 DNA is TGTGCCAGCAGACTAGGGACTAGCGGGGGGGCGACCAATGAGCAGTTCTTC. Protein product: CASRLGTSGGATNEQFF.

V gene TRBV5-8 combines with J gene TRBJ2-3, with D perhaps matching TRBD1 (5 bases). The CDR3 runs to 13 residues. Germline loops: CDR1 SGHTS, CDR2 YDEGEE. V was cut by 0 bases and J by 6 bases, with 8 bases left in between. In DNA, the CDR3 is TGTGCCAGCAGCTTGGAGGGGTGGGATACGCAGTATTTT. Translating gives CASSLEGWDTQYF.

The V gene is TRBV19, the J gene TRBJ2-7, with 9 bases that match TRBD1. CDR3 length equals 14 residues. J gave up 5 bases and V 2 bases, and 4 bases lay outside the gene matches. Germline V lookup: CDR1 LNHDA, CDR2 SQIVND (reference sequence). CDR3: CASSILTGGHEQYF. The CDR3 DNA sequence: TGTGCCAGTAGTATATTAACAGGGGGCCACGAGCAGTACTTC. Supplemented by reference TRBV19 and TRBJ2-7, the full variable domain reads DGGITQSPKYLFRKEGQNVTLSCEQNLNHDAMYWYRQDPGQGLRLIYYSQIVNDFQKGDIAEGYSVSREKKESFPLTVTSAQKNPTAFYLCASSILTGGHEQYFGPGTRLTVT.

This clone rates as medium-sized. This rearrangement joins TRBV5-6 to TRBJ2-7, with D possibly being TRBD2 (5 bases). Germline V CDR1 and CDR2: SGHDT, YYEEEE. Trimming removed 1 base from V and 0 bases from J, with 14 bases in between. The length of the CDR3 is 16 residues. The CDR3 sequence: CASSLSWGSGSYEQYF. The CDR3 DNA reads TGTGCCAGCAGCTTGTCCTGGGGAAGCGGCTCCTACGAGCAGTACTTC.

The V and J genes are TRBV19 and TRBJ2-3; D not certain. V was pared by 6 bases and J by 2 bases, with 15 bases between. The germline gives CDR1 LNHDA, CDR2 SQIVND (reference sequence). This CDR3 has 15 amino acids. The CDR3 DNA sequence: TGTGCCAGTAGCCTAACCGGCGAGGCCACAGATACGCAGTATTTT. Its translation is CASSLTGEATDTQYF. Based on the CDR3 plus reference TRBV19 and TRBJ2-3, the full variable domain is DGGITQSPKYLFRKEGQNVTLSCEQNLNHDAMYWYRQDPGQGLRLIYYSQIVNDFQKGDIAEGYSVSREKKESFPLTVTSAQKNPTAFYLCASSLTGEATDTQYFGPGTRLTVL.

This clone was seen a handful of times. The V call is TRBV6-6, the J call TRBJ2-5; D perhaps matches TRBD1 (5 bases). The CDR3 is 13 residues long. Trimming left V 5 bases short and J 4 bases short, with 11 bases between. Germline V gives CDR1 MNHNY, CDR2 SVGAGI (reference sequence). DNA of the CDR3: TGTGCCAGCAGTCCGACAGTCCTAGAGACCCAGTACTTC. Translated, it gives CASSPTVLETQYF.

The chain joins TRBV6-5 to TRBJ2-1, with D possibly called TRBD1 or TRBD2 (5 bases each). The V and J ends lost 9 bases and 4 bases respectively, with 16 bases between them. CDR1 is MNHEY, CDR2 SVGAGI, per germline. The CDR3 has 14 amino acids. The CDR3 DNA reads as TGTGCCAGTCGACCCGGGGCAGGGTACAATGAGCAGTTCTTC. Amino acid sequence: CASRPGAGYNEQFF.

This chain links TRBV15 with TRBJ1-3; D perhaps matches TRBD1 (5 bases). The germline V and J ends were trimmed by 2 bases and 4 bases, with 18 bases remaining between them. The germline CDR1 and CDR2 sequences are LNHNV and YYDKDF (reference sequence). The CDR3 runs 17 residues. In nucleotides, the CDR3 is TGTGCCACCAGCAGATTAACACGAGAGGGGCTCGGAAACACCATATATTTT. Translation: CATSRLTREGLGNTIYF.

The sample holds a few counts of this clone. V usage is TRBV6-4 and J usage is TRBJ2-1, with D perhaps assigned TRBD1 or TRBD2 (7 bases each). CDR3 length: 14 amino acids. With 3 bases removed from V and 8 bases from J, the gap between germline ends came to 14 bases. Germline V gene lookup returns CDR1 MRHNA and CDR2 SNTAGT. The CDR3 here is CASSEVRGGDEQFF. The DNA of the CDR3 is TGTGCCAGCAGTGAAGTCAGGGGGGGCGATGAGCAGTTCTTC.

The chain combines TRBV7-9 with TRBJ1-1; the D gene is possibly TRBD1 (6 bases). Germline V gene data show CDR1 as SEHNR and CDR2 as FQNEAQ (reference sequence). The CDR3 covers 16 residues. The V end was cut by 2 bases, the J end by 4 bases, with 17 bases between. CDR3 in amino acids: CASSLIPARGLTEAFF. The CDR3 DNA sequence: TGTGCCAGCAGCTTAATTCCGGCCCGGGGGCTCACTGAAGCTTTCTTT.

CDR3 region: CASSAAPGDGQYF. The CDR3 region has the DNA TGTGCCAGCAGCGCCGCCCCTGGGGACGGGCAGTACTTC. The chain recombines TRBV9 with TRBJ2-7, with D perhaps TRBD1 or TRBD2 (5 bases each). CDR1 SGDLS and CDR2 YYNGEE come from the germline V gene. V gave up 3 bases and J gave up 9 bases, with 16 bases separating them. The CDR3 loop spans 13 amino acids.

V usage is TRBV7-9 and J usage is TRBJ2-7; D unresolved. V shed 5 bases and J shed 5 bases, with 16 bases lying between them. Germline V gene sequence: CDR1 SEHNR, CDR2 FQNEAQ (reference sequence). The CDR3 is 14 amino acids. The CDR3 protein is CASSQWTAGDEQYF. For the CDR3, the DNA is TGTGCCAGCAGCCAATGGACCGCCGGCGACGAGCAGTACTTC.

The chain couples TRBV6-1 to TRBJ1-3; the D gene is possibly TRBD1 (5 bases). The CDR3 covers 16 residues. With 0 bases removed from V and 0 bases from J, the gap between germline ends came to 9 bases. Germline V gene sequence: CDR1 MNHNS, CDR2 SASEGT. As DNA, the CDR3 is TGTGCCAGCAGTGAAGCCTGGGGCAGCTCTGGAAACACCATATATTTT. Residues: CASSEAWGSSGNTIYF.

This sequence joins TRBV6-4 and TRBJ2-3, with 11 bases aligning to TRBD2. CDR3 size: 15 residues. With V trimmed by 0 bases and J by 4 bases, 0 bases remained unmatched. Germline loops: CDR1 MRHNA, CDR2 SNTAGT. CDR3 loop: CASSDSSGGADTQYF. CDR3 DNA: TGTGCCAGCAGTGACTCTAGCGGGGGGGCAGATACGCAGTATTTT.

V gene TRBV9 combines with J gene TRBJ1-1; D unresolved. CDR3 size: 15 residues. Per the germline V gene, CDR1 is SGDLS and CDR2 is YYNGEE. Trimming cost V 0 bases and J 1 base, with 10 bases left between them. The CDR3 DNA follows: TGTGCCAGCAGCGTAGCGGCGGGAGGGAACACTGAAGCTTTCTTT. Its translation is CASSVAAGGNTEAFF. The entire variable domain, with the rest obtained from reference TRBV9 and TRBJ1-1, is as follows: DSGVTQTPKHLITATGQRVTLRCSPRSGDLSVYWYQQSLDQGLQFLIQYYNGEERAKGNILERFSAQQFPDLHSELNLSSLELGDSALYFCASSVAAGGNTEAFFGQGTRLTVV.

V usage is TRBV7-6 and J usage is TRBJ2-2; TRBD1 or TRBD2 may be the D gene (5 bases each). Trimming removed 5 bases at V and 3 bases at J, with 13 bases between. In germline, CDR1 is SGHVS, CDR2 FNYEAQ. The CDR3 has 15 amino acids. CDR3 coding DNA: TGTGCCAGCAGCCCCTCGCCGGGACACACCGGGGAGCTGTTTTTT. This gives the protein CASSPSPGHTGELFF.

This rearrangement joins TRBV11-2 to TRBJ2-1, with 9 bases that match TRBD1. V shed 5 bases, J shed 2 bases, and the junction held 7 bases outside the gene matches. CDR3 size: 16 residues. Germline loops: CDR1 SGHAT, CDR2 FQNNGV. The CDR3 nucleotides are TGTGCCAGCAGCGTTAGACAGGGGGGAACCTACAATGAGCAGTTCTTC. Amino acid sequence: CASSVRQGGTYNEQFF.

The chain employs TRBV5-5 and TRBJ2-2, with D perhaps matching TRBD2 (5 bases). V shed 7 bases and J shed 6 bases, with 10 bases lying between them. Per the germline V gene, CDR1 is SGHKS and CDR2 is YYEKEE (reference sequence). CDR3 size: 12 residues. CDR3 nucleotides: TGTGCCAGCGGCTCGGAGGCCGGGGAGCTGTTTTTT. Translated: CASGSEAGELFF. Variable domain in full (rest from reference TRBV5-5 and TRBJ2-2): DAGVTQSPTHLIKTRGQQVTLRCSPISGHKSVSWYQQVLGQGPQFIFQYYEKEERGRGNFPDRFSARQFPNYSSELNVNALLLGDSALYLCASGSEAGELFFGEGSRLTVL.